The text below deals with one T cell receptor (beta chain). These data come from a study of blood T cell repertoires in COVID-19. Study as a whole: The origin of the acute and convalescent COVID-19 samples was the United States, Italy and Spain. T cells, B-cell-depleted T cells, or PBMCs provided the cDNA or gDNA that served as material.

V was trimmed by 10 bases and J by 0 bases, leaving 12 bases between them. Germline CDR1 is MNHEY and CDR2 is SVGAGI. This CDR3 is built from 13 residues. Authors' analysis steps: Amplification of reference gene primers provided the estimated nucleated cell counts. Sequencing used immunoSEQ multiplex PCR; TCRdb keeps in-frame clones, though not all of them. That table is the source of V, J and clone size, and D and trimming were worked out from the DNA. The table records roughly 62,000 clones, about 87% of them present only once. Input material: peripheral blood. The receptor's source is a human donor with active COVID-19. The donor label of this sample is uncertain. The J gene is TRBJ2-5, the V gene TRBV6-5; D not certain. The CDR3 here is CATGDVNQETQYF. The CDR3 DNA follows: TGTGCCACCGGAGACGTTAACCAAGAGACCCAGTACTTC.